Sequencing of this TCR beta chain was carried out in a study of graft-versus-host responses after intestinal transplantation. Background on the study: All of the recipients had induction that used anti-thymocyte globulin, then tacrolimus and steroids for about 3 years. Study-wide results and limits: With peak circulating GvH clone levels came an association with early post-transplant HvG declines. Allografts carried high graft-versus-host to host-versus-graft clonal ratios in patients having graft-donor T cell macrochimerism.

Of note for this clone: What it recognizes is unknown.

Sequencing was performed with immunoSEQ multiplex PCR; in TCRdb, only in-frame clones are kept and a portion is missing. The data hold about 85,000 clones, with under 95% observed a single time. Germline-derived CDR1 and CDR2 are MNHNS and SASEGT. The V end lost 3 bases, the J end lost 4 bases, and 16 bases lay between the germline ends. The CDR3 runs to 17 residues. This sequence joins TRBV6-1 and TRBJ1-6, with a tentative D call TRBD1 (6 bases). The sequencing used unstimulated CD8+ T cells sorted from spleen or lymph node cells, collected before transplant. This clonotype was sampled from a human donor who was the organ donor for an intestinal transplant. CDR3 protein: CASSDCVWTVYNSPLHF. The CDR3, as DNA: TGTGCCAGCAGTGATTGTGTTTGGACAGTATATAATTCACCCCTCCACTTT.